The source of this T cell receptor beta chain is a study of cytomegalovirus exposure and HLA in healthy donors. Study-level findings and limits: Analyses of presence and absence presupposed an approximately uniform sequencing depth across donors. In all likelihood, a cluster of highly shared sequence variants was a sequencing artifact. Researchers catalogued approximately 170 TCR beta chains as cytomegalovirus-associated.

As concerns this clone: Its specificity is unknown.

Primers: 60 Vbeta forward and 13 Jbeta reverse. The protocol was immunoSEQ multiplex PCR, while the TCRdb copy is restricted to in-frame clones and leaves out a portion. The table lists some 180,000 clones, 76% of them singletons, with around 1.6% in the top ten. The V segment lost 5 bases and the J segment 1 base; nucleotides outside the gene matches: 1. Looked up from germline, CDR1 is MDHEN and CDR2 is SYDVKM. This CDR3 is 14 amino acids long. The TCR comes from a man younger than 30 in good health and CMV-seronegative. The specimen sequenced was PBMCs. The chain couples TRBV28 to TRBJ2-5; TRBD2 matches 10 bases. The CDR3: CASSIAGGQETQYF. As DNA, the CDR3 is TGTGCCAGCAGTATAGCGGGGGGCCAAGAGACCCAGTACTTC.